This T cell receptor beta chain derives from a study of T cell repertoires in cytomegalovirus infection. Across the study: Public signatures in TCR beta pointed to CMV infection and matching HLA type. Study-level points and caveats: HLA-C-restricted, CMV-specific TCR beta clonotypes were dominant ex vivo.

J was trimmed by 4 bases and V by 0 bases; bases with no gene match: 7. The CDR3 loop spans 17 amino acids. Germline V gene lookup returns CDR1 MNHEY and CDR2 SMNVEV (reference sequence). TCRdb fed the reads into MiXCR, producing one record per CDR3 protein. The sample contains more than 500,000 distinct CDR3 sequences, about 15% of which appear only once. This clonotype was seen more than once but under ten times. Its antigen is not identified. This TCR came from a human donor in good health (CMV status not recorded). Some clones in this sample may be carry-over from other donors' samples. What was sequenced was CD8+ T cells from PBMCs. The J gene is TRBJ1-5, the V gene TRBV27; 9 nucleotides match TRBD1. CDR3 residues: CASSLSQGALGNQPQHF. Here the CDR3 DNA reads TGTGCCAGCAGTTTATCACAGGGGGCGTTAGGTAATCAGCCCCAGCATTTT.